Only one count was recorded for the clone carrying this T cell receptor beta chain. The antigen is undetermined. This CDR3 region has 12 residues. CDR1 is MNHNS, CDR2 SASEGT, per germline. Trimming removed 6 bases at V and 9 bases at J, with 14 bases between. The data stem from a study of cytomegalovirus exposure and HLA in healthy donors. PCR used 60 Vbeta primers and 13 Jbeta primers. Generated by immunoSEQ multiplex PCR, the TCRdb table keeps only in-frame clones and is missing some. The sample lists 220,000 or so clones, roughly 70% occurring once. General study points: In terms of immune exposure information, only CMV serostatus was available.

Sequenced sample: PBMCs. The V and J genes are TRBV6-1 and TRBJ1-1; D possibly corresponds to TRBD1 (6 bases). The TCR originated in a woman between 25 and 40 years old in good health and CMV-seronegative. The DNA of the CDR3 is TGTGCCAGCAGCGAAAACAGGGAAAAAGCTTTCTTT. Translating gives CASSENREKAFF.